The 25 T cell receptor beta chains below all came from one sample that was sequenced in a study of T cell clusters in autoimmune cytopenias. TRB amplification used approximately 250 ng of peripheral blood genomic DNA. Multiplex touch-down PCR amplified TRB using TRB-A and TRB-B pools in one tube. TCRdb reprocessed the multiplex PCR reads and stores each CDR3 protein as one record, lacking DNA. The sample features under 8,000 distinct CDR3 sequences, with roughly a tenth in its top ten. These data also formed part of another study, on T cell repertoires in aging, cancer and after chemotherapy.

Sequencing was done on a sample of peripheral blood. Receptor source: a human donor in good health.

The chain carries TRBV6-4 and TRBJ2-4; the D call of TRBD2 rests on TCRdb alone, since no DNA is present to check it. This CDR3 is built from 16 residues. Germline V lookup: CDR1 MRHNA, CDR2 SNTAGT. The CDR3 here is CASSEYPTSGENIQYF.

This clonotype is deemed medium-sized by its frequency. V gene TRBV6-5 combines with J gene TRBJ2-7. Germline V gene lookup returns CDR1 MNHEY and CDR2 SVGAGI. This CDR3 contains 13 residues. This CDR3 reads CASRRQESYEQYF.

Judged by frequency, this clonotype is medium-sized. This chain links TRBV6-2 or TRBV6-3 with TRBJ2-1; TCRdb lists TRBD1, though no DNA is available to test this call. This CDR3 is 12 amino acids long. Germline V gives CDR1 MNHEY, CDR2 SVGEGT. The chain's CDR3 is CASKGGGNEQFF.

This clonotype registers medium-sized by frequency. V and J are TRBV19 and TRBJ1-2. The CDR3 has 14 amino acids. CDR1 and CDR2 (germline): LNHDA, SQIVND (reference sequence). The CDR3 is CASNAQTFSYGYTF. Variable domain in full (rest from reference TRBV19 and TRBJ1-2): DGGITQSPKYLFRKEGQNVTLSCEQNLNHDAMYWYRQDPGQGLRLIYYSQIVNDFQKGDIAEGYSVSREKKESFPLTVTSAQKNPTAFYLCASNAQTFSYGYTFGSGTRLTVV.

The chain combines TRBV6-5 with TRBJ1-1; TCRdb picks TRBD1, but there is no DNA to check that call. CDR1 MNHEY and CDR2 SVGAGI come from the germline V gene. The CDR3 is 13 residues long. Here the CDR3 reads CASGPTGRPEAFF.

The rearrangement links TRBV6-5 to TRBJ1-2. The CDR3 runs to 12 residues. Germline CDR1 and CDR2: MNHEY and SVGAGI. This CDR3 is CASSSTTRGYTF.

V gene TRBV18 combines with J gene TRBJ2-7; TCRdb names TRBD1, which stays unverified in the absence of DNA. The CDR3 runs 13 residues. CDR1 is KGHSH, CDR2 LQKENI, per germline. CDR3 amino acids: CASSMEGDYEQYF.

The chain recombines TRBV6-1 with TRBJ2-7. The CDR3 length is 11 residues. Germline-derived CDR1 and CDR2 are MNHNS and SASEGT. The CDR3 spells CASSFYYEQYF.

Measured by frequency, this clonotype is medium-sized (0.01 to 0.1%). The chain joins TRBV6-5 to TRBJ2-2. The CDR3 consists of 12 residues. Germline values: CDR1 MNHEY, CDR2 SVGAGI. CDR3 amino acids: CASRVNTGELFF.

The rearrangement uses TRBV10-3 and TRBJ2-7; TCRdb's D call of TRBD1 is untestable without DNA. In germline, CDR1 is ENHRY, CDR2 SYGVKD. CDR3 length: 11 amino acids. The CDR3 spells CAISRGYEQYF.

The CDR3 reads CAWSAFSGDLKAQNKNTEAFF. The chain carries TRBV30 and TRBJ1-1; TCRdb's assignment of TRBD1 cannot be checked, as there is no DNA. Germline V CDR1 and CDR2: GTSNPN, SVGIG (reference sequence). This CDR3 has 21 residues.

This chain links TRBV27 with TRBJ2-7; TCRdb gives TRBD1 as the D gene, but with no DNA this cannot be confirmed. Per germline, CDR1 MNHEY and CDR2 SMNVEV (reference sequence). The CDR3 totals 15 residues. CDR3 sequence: CASSFLGDRGLEQYF.

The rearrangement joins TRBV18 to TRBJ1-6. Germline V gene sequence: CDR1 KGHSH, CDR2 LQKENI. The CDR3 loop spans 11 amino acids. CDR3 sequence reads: CATSLDSPLHF. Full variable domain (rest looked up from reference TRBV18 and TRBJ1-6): NAGVMQNPRHLVRRRGQEARLRCSPMKGHSHVYWYRQLPEEGLKFMVYLQKENIIDESGMPKERFSAEFPKEGPSILRIQQVVRGDSAAYFCATSLDSPLHFGNGTRLTVT.

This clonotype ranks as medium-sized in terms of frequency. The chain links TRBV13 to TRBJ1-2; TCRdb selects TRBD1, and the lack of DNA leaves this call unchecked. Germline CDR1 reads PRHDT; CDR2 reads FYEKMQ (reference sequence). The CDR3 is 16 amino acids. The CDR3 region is CASSTQTGPALYGYTF.

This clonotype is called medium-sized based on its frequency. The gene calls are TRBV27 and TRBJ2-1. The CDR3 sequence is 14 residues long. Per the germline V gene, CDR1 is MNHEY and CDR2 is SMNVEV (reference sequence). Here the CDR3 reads CASSLKLAYNEQFF.

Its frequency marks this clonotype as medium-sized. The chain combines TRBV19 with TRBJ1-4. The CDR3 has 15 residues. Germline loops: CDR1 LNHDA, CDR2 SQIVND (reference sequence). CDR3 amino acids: CASSPRHSTNEKLFF.

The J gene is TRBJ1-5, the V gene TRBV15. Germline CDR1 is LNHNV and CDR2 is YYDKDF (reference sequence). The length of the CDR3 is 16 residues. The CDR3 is CATSSRRQSINQPQHF.

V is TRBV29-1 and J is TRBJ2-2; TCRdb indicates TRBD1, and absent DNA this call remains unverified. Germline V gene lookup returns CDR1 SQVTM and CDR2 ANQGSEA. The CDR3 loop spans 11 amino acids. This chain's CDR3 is CSVLGAGELFF.

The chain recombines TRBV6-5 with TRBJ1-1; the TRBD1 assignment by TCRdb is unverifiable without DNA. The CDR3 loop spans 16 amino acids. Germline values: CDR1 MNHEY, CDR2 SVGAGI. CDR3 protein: CASSYWSGAGYTEAFF.

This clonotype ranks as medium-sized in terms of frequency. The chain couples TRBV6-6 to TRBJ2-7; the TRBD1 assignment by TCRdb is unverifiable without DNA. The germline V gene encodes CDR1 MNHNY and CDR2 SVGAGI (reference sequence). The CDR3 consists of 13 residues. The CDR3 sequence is CASSYSLPGEQYF.

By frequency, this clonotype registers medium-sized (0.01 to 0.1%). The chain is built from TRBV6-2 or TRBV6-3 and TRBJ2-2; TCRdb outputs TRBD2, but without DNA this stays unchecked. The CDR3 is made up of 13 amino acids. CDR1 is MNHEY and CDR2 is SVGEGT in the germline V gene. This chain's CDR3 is CASSIRRTGELFF.

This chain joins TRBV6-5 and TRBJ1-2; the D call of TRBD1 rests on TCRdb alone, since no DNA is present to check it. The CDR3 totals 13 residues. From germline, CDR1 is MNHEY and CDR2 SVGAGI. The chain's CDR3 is CASWKGSNYGYTF.

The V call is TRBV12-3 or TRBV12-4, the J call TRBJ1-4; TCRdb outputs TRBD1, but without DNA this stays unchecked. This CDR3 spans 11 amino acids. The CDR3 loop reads CASSRTEKLFF.

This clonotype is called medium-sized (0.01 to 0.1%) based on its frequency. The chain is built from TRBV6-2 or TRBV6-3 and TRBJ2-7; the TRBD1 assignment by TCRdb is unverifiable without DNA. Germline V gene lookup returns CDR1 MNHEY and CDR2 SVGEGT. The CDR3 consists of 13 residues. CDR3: CASSRTENYEQYF.

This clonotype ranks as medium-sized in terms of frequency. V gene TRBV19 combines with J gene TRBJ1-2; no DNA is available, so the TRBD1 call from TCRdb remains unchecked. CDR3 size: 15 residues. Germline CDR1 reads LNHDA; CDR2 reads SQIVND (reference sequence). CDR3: CASSTDGQGRYGYTF.